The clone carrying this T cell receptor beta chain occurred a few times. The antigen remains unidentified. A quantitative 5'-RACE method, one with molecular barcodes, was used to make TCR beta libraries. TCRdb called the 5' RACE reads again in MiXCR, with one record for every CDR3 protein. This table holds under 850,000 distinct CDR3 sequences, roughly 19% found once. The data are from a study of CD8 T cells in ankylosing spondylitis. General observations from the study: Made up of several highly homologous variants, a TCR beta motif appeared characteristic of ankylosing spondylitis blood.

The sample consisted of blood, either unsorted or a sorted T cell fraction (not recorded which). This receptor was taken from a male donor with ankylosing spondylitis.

The CDR3, as DNA: TGCAGTGCCCACAGTTACGGCTATGGCTACACCTTC. It translates to CSAHSYGYGYTF. The rearrangement joins TRBV20-1 to TRBJ1-2; D remains ambiguous. Trimming cost V 6 bases and J 4 bases, with 12 bases left between them. The length of the CDR3 is 12 residues. Germline V gene sequence: CDR1 DFQATT, CDR2 SNEGSKA (reference sequence).